Below are 30 T cell receptor beta chains sequenced from a single sample in a study of blood T cells in healthy people across ages. Together with a sample-barcoded 5' primer, a J-beta primer mix was included in a second PCR lasting about 7 to 12 cycles. In TCRdb, the 5' RACE reads were re-called with MiXCR into one record per CDR3 protein. This sample has more than 800,000 distinct CDR3 sequences, with 35% to 55% found just once. The source material was blood. The receptors were sampled from a woman in her fifties or sixties in good health.

This rearrangement joins TRBV20-1 to TRBJ2-7, with unresolved D. The V gene lost 0 bases and the J gene lost 5 bases, with 20 bases spanning the gap. The length of the CDR3 is 16 residues. Per the germline V gene, CDR1 is DFQATT and CDR2 is SNEGSKA (reference sequence). CDR3 amino acids: CSARDGSAPRTHEQYF. DNA of the CDR3: TGCAGTGCTAGAGATGGATCGGCCCCTCGGACCCACGAGCAGTACTTC.

The chain carries TRBV27 and TRBJ2-7; D is possibly TRBD1 or TRBD2 (6 bases each). V lost 6 bases and J lost 1, with 16 bases in between. Germline V lookup: CDR1 MNHEY, CDR2 SMNVEV (reference sequence). The CDR3 runs to 15 residues. The CDR3 DNA reads as TGTGCCAGCAGCCTAGGGGGGAAAGGGTCCTACGAGCAGTACTTC. It codes for CASSLGGKGSYEQYF.

The J gene is TRBJ2-1, the V gene TRBV24-1; no firm D call. From germline, CDR1 is KGHDR and CDR2 SFDVKD. The CDR3 has 13 residues. V lost 2 bases and J lost 7, with 8 bases in between. CDR3 sequence: CATSDSMGNEQFF. The CDR3 DNA is TGTGCCACCAGTGATTCCATGGGGAATGAGCAGTTCTTC.

On this clonotype: A read error may account for a junction end that differs from germline. J is TRBJ1-1 and V is TRBV29-1; unclear D gene. The CDR3 runs 11 residues. CDR1 SQVTM and CDR2 ANQGSEA come from the germline V gene. As DNA, the CDR3 is TGCAGCGTTGAGCTGAATACTGAAGCTTTCTTT. This translates into CSVELNTEAFF.

The count of this clonotype is one. V is TRBV6-5 and J is TRBJ2-7; 7 bases match TRBD1. The CDR3 is made up of 14 amino acids. Germline CDR1 is MNHEY and CDR2 is SVGAGI. Trimming removed 0 bases from V and 5 bases from J; junction bases left unmatched: 4. CDR3 sequence (DNA): TGTGCCAGCAGTTACTCGACAGGGAAGAACGAGCAGTACTTC. Translated, it gives CASSYSTGKNEQYF.

This chain uses TRBV7-3 with TRBJ2-5; no reliable D call. Germline V gene data show CDR1 as SGHTA and CDR2 as FQGTGA. The V gene lost 4 bases and the J gene lost 4 bases, with 10 bases spanning the gap. The length of the CDR3 is 13 residues. The CDR3 sequence: CASSSRAGETQYF. The CDR3 DNA follows: TGTGCCAGCAGCTCGCGTGCTGGAGAGACCCAGTACTTC.

The chain employs TRBV29-1 and TRBJ2-7; D perhaps matches TRBD2 (6 bases). Trimming removed 0 bases at V and 6 bases at J, with 9 bases between. The CDR3 loop spans 12 amino acids. In germline, CDR1 is SQVTM, CDR2 ANQGSEA. This CDR3 is CSVEEGGSEQYF. The CDR3 DNA follows: TGCAGCGTTGAAGAGGGAGGCTCCGAGCAGTACTTC.

This clonotype came up a few times. The chain couples TRBV21-1 to TRBJ2-5. TRBV21-1 is a pseudogene segment. The CDR3 is made up of 12 amino acids. DNA for the CDR3: TGTGCCAGCAGCAAAGTAGAGGAGACCCAGTACTTC. It encodes CASSKVEETQYF.

This sequence joins TRBV3-1 and TRBJ2-1; unclear D gene. The CDR3 spans 15 residues. In germline, CDR1 is LGHDT, CDR2 YNNKEL (reference sequence). Trimming shortened V by 1 base and J by 3 bases, and 10 bases separated the two germline ends. DNA for the CDR3: TGTGCCAGCAGCCAAGCTCAGGAGAACTACAATGAGCAGTTCTTC. It translates to CASSQAQENYNEQFF.

V is TRBV10-3 and J is TRBJ2-5, with D perhaps TRBD1 or TRBD2 (5 bases each). The V end lost 0 bases, the J end lost 11 bases, and 19 bases lay between the germline ends. The CDR3 totals 15 residues. CDR1 is ENHRY, CDR2 SYGVKD, per germline. CDR3: CAISESGTVAAKQYF. The DNA of the CDR3 is TGTGCCATCAGTGAGTCTGGGACCGTGGCGGCCAAGCAGTACTTC.

The chain is built from TRBV15 and TRBJ2-3; 8 bases are shared with TRBD2. The CDR3 runs to 14 residues. Germline V gene lookup returns CDR1 LNHNV and CDR2 YYDKDF (reference sequence). Trimming at V came to 6 bases and at J to 0 bases, leaving 2 bases not matched to a gene. This chain's CDR3 is CATSTGGSTDTQYF. The CDR3 bases are TGTGCCACCAGTACGGGAGGGAGCACAGATACGCAGTATTTT.

The table lists this clonotype with a few counts. The rearrangement uses TRBV9 and TRBJ2-7, with TRBD2 matching over 9 bases. Per the germline V gene, CDR1 is SGDLS and CDR2 is YYNGEE. V trimming: 3 bases; J trimming: 2 bases; junction bases outside the gene matches: 3. The CDR3 runs to 14 residues. The CDR3 region has the DNA TGTGCCAGCAGCGCTAGCGGGATGACCTACGAGCAGTACTTC. It specifies CASSASGMTYEQYF.

The chain is built from TRBV20-1 and TRBJ2-7, with D unclear. V gave up 4 bases and J gave up 0 bases, with 16 bases separating them. Germline V gene sequence: CDR1 DFQATT, CDR2 SNEGSKA (reference sequence). The CDR3 is 15 residues long. The CDR3 DNA sequence: TGCAGTGCTACGCCTCGTACAAAGAGCTCCTACGAGCAGTACTTC. Its protein product is CSATPRTKSSYEQYF.

The chain joins TRBV20-1 to TRBJ2-3; TRBD2 matches at 7 bases. Germline CDR1 and CDR2: DFQATT and SNEGSKA (reference sequence). V dropped 5 bases and J dropped 5; count of bases not matched to a gene: 10. The CDR3 runs 14 residues. CDR3 bases: TGCAGTGCTCGGCCCGGCGGGAGAAGAGATACGCAGTATTTT. Its protein product is CSARPGGRRDTQYF.

V usage is TRBV27 and J usage is TRBJ2-3; D ambiguous. Trimming left V 10 bases short and J 2 bases short, with 13 bases between. Germline values: CDR1 MNHEY, CDR2 SMNVEV (reference sequence). The CDR3 loop spans 13 amino acids. The chain's CDR3 is CATQPGHTDTQYF. Written as DNA, the CDR3 is TGTGCCACGCAGCCAGGTCACACAGATACGCAGTATTTT.

The genes are TRBV6-6 and TRBJ2-1, with TRBD2 matching over 7 bases. J was trimmed by 0 bases and V by 6 bases; bases with no gene match: 5. In germline, CDR1 is MNHNY, CDR2 SVGAGI (reference sequence). The CDR3 spans 15 residues. DNA for the CDR3: TGTGCCAGCAGCAGACTAGCCAGCTCCTACAATGAGCAGTTCTTC. This encodes CASSRLASSYNEQFF.

The chain couples TRBV20-1 to TRBJ2-3; 7 bases match TRBD2. The CDR3 loop spans 15 amino acids. J lost 2 bases, V lost 1 base, and 6 bases had no gene match. Per germline, CDR1 DFQATT and CDR2 SNEGSKA (reference sequence). CDR3 nucleotide sequence: TGCAGTGCTAGAGCAGCGGGGATTCTCACAGATACGCAGTATTTT. This gives the protein CSARAAGILTDTQYF.

The table lists this clonotype with many counts. The chain links TRBV10-3 to TRBJ1-2, with TRBD1 identical over 7 bases. V lost 3 bases to trimming and J lost 2 bases; unmatched junction nucleotides: 12. The V gene's germline CDR1 is ENHRY and CDR2 SYGVKD. CDR3 length: 17 residues. The CDR3: CAISEHDRVTQNYGYTF. The CDR3 region has the DNA TGTGCCATCAGTGAACATGACAGGGTTACACAGAACTATGGCTACACCTTC.

This clonotype has just one count. The V and J genes are TRBV28 and TRBJ1-2, with 7 bases identical to TRBD1. The CDR3 is 15 amino acids. The germline V gene has CDR1 MDHEN and CDR2 SYDVKM. The junction had 9 bases not matched to a gene; V was cut back by 3 bases and J by 5 bases. CDR3 amino acids: CASSFKGAVTYGYTF. The CDR3 DNA reads as TGTGCCAGCAGTTTCAAGGGGGCGGTGACGTATGGCTACACCTTC.

This clonotype was counted many times. This chain joins TRBV7-2 and TRBJ1-5; 9 nucleotides agree with TRBD1. Trimming cost V 5 bases and J 1 base; bases outside gene matches: 3. This CDR3 is built from 15 residues. Germline CDR1 and CDR2: SGHTA and FQGNSA. The CDR3 loop is CASSGTGGSNQPQHF. The CDR3 nucleotides are TGTGCCAGCAGCGGAACAGGGGGCAGCAATCAGCCCCAGCATTTT.

The V gene is TRBV3-1, the J gene TRBJ2-3, with D possibly being TRBD1 or TRBD2 (5 bases each). The CDR3 spans 18 residues. Between the trimmed V and J ends, which lost 4 bases and 0 bases, there was a span of 20 bases. Germline V CDR1 and CDR2: LGHDT, YNNKEL (reference sequence). CDR3 protein: CASSPGTSARSSTDTQYF. CDR3 DNA: TGTGCCAGCAGCCCCGGGACCAGCGCACGATCTAGCACAGATACGCAGTATTTT.

The chain carries TRBV2 and TRBJ1-4; no definite D call. The CDR3 extends over 16 amino acids. Germline V lookup: CDR1 SNHLY, CDR2 FYNNEI. The V end was cut by 2 bases, the J end by 0 bases, with 10 bases between. CDR3 DNA: TGTGCCAGCAGTGAAATGGCGGGGACAACTAATGAAAAACTGTTTTTT. This translates into CASSEMAGTTNEKLFF.

This rearrangement joins TRBV5-6 to TRBJ2-7; unclear D gene. The length of the CDR3 is 15 residues. Germline CDR1 reads SGHDT; CDR2 reads YYEEEE. Trimming took 4 bases from V and 0 from J, leaving 14 bases between them. The CDR3 coding sequence is TGTGCCAGCAGCCCCCAGGCGCGAAGCTCCTACGAGCAGTACTTC. This translates into CASSPQARSSYEQYF.

A remark on this clonotype: A read error is possible here, since a much larger clone lies one base away. V is TRBV12-3 or TRBV12-4 and J is TRBJ2-5; D may be TRBD1 (6 bases). V lost 5 bases and J 5 bases, leaving 15 bases between the germline ends. This CDR3 is built from 14 residues. The CDR3 protein is CASSDGQTQETQYF. The CDR3 coding sequence is TGTGCCAGCAGTGACGGACAGACTCAGGAGACCCAGTACTTC.

Concerning this clonotype: A read error may produce the germline difference seen at one junction end. The chain employs TRBV7-9 and TRBJ2-5; D possibly matches TRBD1 or TRBD2 (7 bases each). The CDR3 length is 15 residues. Germline values: CDR1 SEHNR, CDR2 FQNEAQ (reference sequence). The DNA of the CDR3 is TGTGCCAGCAGCTGGGGGGGGACAGTTCAAGGGACCCAGTACTTC. Translating gives CASSWGGTVQGTQYF.

This clonotype was detected only once. The genes are TRBV6-6 and TRBJ1-4; the D gene is possibly TRBD1 (5 bases). The CDR3 is 13 amino acids. V was pared by 5 bases and J by 8 bases, with 12 bases between. Germline values: CDR1 MNHNY, CDR2 SVGAGI (reference sequence). The CDR3 sequence: CASSDGQKEKLFF. The DNA of the CDR3 is TGTGCCAGCAGTGACGGACAAAAAGAAAAACTGTTTTTT.

In this sample, this clonotype turned up many times. The genes are TRBV14 and TRBJ2-3, with D possibly TRBD1 on 6 matching bases. The V and J ends lost 3 bases and 2 bases respectively, with 9 bases between them. Germline loops: CDR1 SGHDN, CDR2 FVKESK. CDR3 size: 14 residues. CDR3 DNA: TGTGCCAGCAGCCAGGACAGATCCACAGATACGCAGTATTTT. Protein product: CASSQDRSTDTQYF.

V gene TRBV6-5 combines with J gene TRBJ2-7, with D maybe TRBD1 (6 bases). CDR3 length: 12 amino acids. Germline values: CDR1 MNHEY, CDR2 SVGAGI. The V end lost 6 bases, the J end lost 5 bases, and 11 bases lay between the germline ends. CDR3 protein: CASSGTLNEQYF. DNA for the CDR3: TGTGCCAGCAGCGGGACATTGAACGAGCAGTACTTC.

The rearrangement links TRBV6-1 to TRBJ2-7; TRBD2 agrees at 7 bases. The CDR3 has 16 residues. V shed 4 bases and J 6 bases; nucleotides not matched to a gene: 15. The germline CDR1 and CDR2 sequences are MNHNS and SASEGT. This CDR3 is CASSAPGWTSGVEQYF. CDR3 bases: TGTGCCAGCAGTGCCCCGGGATGGACCAGCGGGGTCGAGCAGTACTTC.

With respect to this clonotype: A much larger clone lies one base from this, so it may be a read error. The CDR3 DNA sequence: TGTGCCATCAGTGACGGACTAGCGGGAGTATTAAACAATGAGCGGTTCTTC. Its protein is CAISDGLAGVLNNERFF. The V gene is TRBV10-3, the J gene TRBJ2-1, with 13 bases aligning to TRBD2. The CDR3 is 17 residues long. Germline CDR1 reads ENHRY; CDR2 reads SYGVKD.